A selection of T cell receptor beta chains follows, all from one sample in a study of cytomegalovirus exposure and HLA in healthy donors. Clones were sequenced by immunoSEQ multiplex PCR, and TCRdb holds only the in-frame ones, with some missing. Here the sample spans 140,000 to 150,000 clones, about two thirds being singletons. The sample consisted of PBMCs. These receptors came from a woman aged 60 to 75 in good health and CMV-seropositive. CDR3s include the opening cysteine and the closing phenylalanine or tryptophan. Each record gives: V gene, CDR3 protein.

v_gene: TRBV28; CDR3aa: CASRPGTGAGEKLFF
v_gene: TRBV4-2; CDR3aa: CASSQDRDKWYNEQFF
v_gene: TRBV10-3; CDR3aa: CAISEYRESNQPQHF
v_gene: TRBV7-6; CDR3aa: CASSLDGSSYNEQFF
v_gene: TRBV21-1; CDR3aa: CASSKTTGGRVETQYF
v_gene: TRBV5-1; CDR3aa: CASSLLGEAYNEQFF
v_gene: TRBV10-1; CDR3aa: CASSPDTREQYF
v_gene: TRBV27; CDR3aa: CASSPGQGRGEKLFF
v_gene: TRBV7-6; CDR3aa: CASTRGGAGNEQFF
v_gene: TRBV4-2; CDR3aa: CASSQDPRGVDYGYTF
v_gene: TRBV6-1; CDR3aa: CASSEWQGAYNEQFF
v_gene: TRBV9; CDR3aa: CASSPWTGTEQFF
v_gene: TRBV10-3; CDR3aa: CAISLNRGDEQFF
v_gene: TRBV18; CDR3aa: CASSPLPAGPETQYF
v_gene: TRBV7-2; CDR3aa: CASSTGQTTFYEQYF
v_gene: TRBV4-1; CDR3aa: CASSQESGGRATDTQYF
v_gene: TRBV5-6; CDR3aa: CASSLVRHPNTEAFF
v_gene: TRBV15; CDR3aa: CATSPDRANTEAFF
v_gene: TRBV5-1; CDR3aa: CASSPGGTADYGYTF
v_gene: TRBV4-1; CDR3aa: CASSQDWESGAGRQETQYF
v_gene: TRBV28; CDR3aa: CASVQGGPNTQYF
v_gene: TRBV5-1; CDR3aa: CASSLTGQSSGNTIYF
v_gene: TRBV7-9; CDR3aa: CASSSPHRDRAAEQYF
v_gene: TRBV5-4; CDR3aa: CASSWGQVESDTQYF
v_gene: TRBV5-1; CDR3aa: CASSSLGSNVGNTIYF
v_gene: TRBV7-3; CDR3aa: CASSPLQGRTEAFF
v_gene: TRBV28; CDR3aa: CASSFGGVSNGGTIYF
v_gene: TRBV30; CDR3aa: CAWSVGGLAKNIQYF
v_gene: TRBV28; CDR3aa: CASTSWGVEAFF
v_gene: TRBV30; CDR3aa: CAWSVHRAEAFF
v_gene: TRBV28; CDR3aa: CAILAGTEAFF
v_gene: TRBV9; CDR3aa: CASTPLVGADGELFF
v_gene: TRBV4-1; CDR3aa: CASSQSSRLDSNQPQHF
v_gene: TRBV6-5; CDR3aa: CASSRQGWGEKLFF
v_gene: TRBV2; CDR3aa: CASSRDRNQPQHF
v_gene: TRBV29-1; CDR3aa: CSVKQGFSGNTIYF
v_gene: TRBV5-1; CDR3aa: CASSLGLGTGGIHGYTF
v_gene: TRBV2; CDR3aa: CASSGSTGLTEAFF
v_gene: TRBV6-1; CDR3aa: CASRYRVSYNEQFF
v_gene: TRBV5-1; CDR3aa: CASSPTGGAQYGYTF
v_gene: TRBV9; CDR3aa: CASSVRTSGRYEQFF
v_gene: TRBV7-2; CDR3aa: CASSLGQGSNGYTF
v_gene: TRBV13; CDR3aa: CASSFMRPENTEAFF
v_gene: TRBV19; CDR3aa: CASKSLKQKNEKLFF
v_gene: TRBV9; CDR3aa: CASSTPRALGGNEQFF
v_gene: TRBV7-3; CDR3aa: CASSPQSGRGSKETQYF
v_gene: TRBV18; CDR3aa: CASSPQDRDLGTEAFF
v_gene: TRBV6-5; CDR3aa: CASSYSRGRGGEQFF
v_gene: TRBV5-1; CDR3aa: CASSPYRDKADTQYF
v_gene: TRBV6-6; CDR3aa: CASSLFRGAGNQPQHF